This entry lists 10 T cell receptor beta chains sequenced from one sample in a study of shared clonotypes between healthy human individuals. Here immunoSEQ multiplex PCR was the method, and the copy in TCRdb shows in-frame clones only, minus some. The sample contains 2,500,000 or so clones, approximately 92% of which appear only once. The specimen was naive CD4+ T cells sorted from blood. The subset is: CD45RA+ positively selected. The origin of the receptors is a man in his late teens or twenties in good health.

The V call is TRBV5-1, the J call TRBJ2-1; D may be TRBD2 (5 bases). Trimming left V 0 bases short and J 5 bases short, with 9 bases between. The length of the CDR3 is 14 residues. Looked up from germline, CDR1 is SGHRS and CDR2 is YFSETQ. The CDR3 region is CASSLDSANNEQFF. CDR3 coding DNA: TGCGCCAGCAGCTTGGATAGCGCGAACAATGAGCAGTTCTTC. Complete variable domain (other parts from reference TRBV5-1 and TRBJ2-1): KAGVTQTPRYLIKTRGQQVTLSCSPISGHRSVSWYQQTPGQGLQFLFEYFSETQRNKGNFPGRFSGRQFSNSRSEMNVSTLELGDSALYLCASSLDSANNEQFFGPGTRLTVL.

The chain couples TRBV5-5 to TRBJ1-6, with D possibly being TRBD1 (5 bases). V was cut by 0 bases and J by 10 bases, with 11 bases left in between. Germline CDR1 SGHKS, CDR2 YYEKEE (reference sequence). The CDR3 extends over 14 amino acids. In nucleotides, the CDR3 is TGTGCCAGCAGCTTGGCGGGGGAATCGTCACCCCTCCACTTT. Translating gives CASSLAGESSPLHF.

The chain uses TRBV11-3 and TRBJ1-1; no clear D. Trimming stripped 3 bases from V and 1 base from J, with 6 bases between. Germline assignment: CDR1 SGHNT and CDR2 YENEEA. The CDR3 spans 13 residues. CDR3 in DNA: TGTGCCAGCAGCTTGCAGCCGAACACTGAAGCTTTCTTT. It is translated as CASSLQPNTEAFF.

The V call is TRBV15, the J call TRBJ1-1; TRBD1 is a possible D gene (5 bases). The CDR3 is 14 residues long. In germline, CDR1 is LNHNV, CDR2 YYDKDF (reference sequence). Trimming removed 5 bases at V and 4 bases at J, with 14 bases between. CDR3 sequence: CATSERGFGTEAFF. The CDR3 DNA sequence: TGTGCCACCAGCGAGAGGGGTTTTGGCACTGAAGCTTTCTTT.

This clone was observed once. Sequence at one end of the junction differs from germline and may be a read error. This chain uses TRBV19 with TRBJ1-1; the D gene is possibly TRBD1 (6 bases). From germline, CDR1 is LNHDA and CDR2 SQIVND (reference sequence). CDR3 length equals 12 residues. The CDR3 here is CASSPVARTVYF. The DNA for the CDR3 is TGTGCCAGTAGCCCAGTGGCTCGGACAGTTTACTTT.

The CDR3 loop reads CASARTREETQYF. In nucleotides, the CDR3 is TGTGCCAGCGCCCGGACTAGGGAAGAGACCCAGTACTTC. The genes are TRBV10-3 and TRBJ2-5; TRBD2 agrees at 7 bases. V shed 10 bases and J 3 bases; nucleotides not matched to a gene: 8. The CDR3 spans 13 residues. Looked up from germline, CDR1 is ENHRY and CDR2 is SYGVKD.

V is TRBV7-2 and J is TRBJ2-5; 8 bases agree with TRBD1. The CDR3 is 15 residues long. Germline V gene lookup returns CDR1 SGHTA and CDR2 FQGNSA. The J segment lost 7 bases and the V segment lost 4 bases, leaving 11 bases of the junction unmatched. Here the CDR3 reads CASSSETGVVGTQYF. The CDR3 bases are TGTGCCAGCAGCTCCGAGACAGGGGTTGTGGGGACCCAGTACTTC.

This rearrangement joins TRBV25-1 to TRBJ1-4, with TRBD1 identical over 9 bases. The CDR3 consists of 15 residues. Per germline, CDR1 MGHDK and CDR2 SYGVNS. V dropped 5 bases and J dropped 4; count of bases not matched to a gene: 5. CDR3 in amino acids: CASSPGGQGNEKLFF. The CDR3 nucleotides read TGTGCCAGCAGTCCCGGGGGACAGGGTAATGAAAAACTGTTTTTT.

The V gene is TRBV7-2, the J gene TRBJ1-5, with 8 positions matching TRBD1. Germline V CDR1 and CDR2: SGHTA, FQGNSA. The V and J ends lost 4 bases and 2 bases, in that order; junction bases with no gene match: 4. The CDR3 totals 15 residues. CDR3 DNA sequence: TGTGCCAGCAGCTCAAGGGGACAGGGCAATCAGCCCCAGCATTTT. Translation: CASSSRGQGNQPQHF.

This sequence joins TRBV7-2 and TRBJ2-5, with D possibly matching TRBD2 (6 bases). The germline gives CDR1 SGHTA, CDR2 FQGNSA. This CDR3 has 15 residues. V was trimmed by 2 bases and J by 4 bases, leaving 14 bases between them. CDR3 nucleotides: TGTGCCAGCAGCTTATATGCGGGAACAGGAGAGACCCAGTACTTC. Its translation is CASSLYAGTGETQYF.